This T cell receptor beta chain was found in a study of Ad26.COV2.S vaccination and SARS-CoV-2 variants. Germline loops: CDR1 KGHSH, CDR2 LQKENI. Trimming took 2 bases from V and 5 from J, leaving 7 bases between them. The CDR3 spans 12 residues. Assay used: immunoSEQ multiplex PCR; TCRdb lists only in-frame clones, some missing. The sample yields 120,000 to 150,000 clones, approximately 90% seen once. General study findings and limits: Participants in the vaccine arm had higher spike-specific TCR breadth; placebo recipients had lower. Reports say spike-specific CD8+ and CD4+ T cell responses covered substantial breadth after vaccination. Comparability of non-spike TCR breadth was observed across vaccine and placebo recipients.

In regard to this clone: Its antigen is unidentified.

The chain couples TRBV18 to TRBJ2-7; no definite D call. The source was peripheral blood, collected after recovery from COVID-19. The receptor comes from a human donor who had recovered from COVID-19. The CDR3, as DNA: TGTGCCAGCTCACCAGTCGCGGACGAGCAGTACTTC. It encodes CASSPVADEQYF. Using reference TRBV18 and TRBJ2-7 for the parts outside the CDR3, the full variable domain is NAGVMQNPRHLVRRRGQEARLRCSPMKGHSHVYWYRQLPEEGLKFMVYLQKENIIDESGMPKERFSAEFPKEGPSILRIQQVVRGDSAAYFCASSPVADEQYFGPGTRLTVT.